The 17 T cell receptor beta chains below all came from one sample that was sequenced in a study of shared clonotypes between healthy human individuals. Using immunoSEQ multiplex PCR, the repertoire was profiled, and TCRdb retains in-frame clones only, with some absent. This sample has roughly 2.5 million clones, with approximately 94% found just once. The specimen was naive CD4+ T cells sorted from blood. Regarding subset: CD45RA+ positively selected. Every receptor here comes from a young man in good health.

For this clone: Other DNA variants within this sample encode the same CDR3. The rearrangement links TRBV28 to TRBJ2-7; TRBD1 agrees at 10 bases. CDR1 and CDR2 from the germline V gene are MDHEN and SYDVKM. The CDR3 contains 14 residues. The trim removed 3 bases at V and 7 bases at J, leaving 6 bases unmatched. CDR3 sequence reads: CASSFWDRGYEQYF. As DNA, the CDR3 is TGTGCCAGCAGTTTTTGGGACAGGGGTTATGAGCAGTACTTC.

The chain has TRBV5-1 and TRBJ2-7, with D perhaps being TRBD1 or TRBD2 (5 bases each). Between the trimmed V and J ends, which lost 4 bases and 6 bases, there was a span of 17 bases. This CDR3 is built from 14 residues. Germline V gene lookup returns CDR1 SGHRS and CDR2 YFSETQ. The CDR3 loop is CASSGGPLAGEQYF. CDR3 coding DNA: TGCGCCAGCAGCGGGGGACCTCTCGCTGGCGAGCAGTACTTC.

The chain links TRBV15 to TRBJ2-1, with a weak D call TRBD2 (7 bases). The CDR3 has 16 amino acids. Per germline, CDR1 LNHNV and CDR2 YYDKDF (reference sequence). Between the trimmed V and J ends, which lost 5 bases and 0 bases, there was a span of 14 bases. CDR3 in DNA: TGTGCCACCAGCCTCGAGGGGGGGAACTCCTACAATGAGCAGTTCTTC. Translation gives CATSLEGGNSYNEQFF.

This clone has only one observation. The chain uses TRBV5-6 and TRBJ2-3, with 10 bases lining up with TRBD2. V dropped 1 base and J dropped 5; count of bases not matched to a gene: 10. The CDR3 sequence is 17 residues long. Germline-derived CDR1 and CDR2 are SGHDT and YYEEEE. This CDR3 reads CASSLPPAGGLRDTQYF. CDR3 nucleotides: TGTGCCAGCAGCTTGCCTCCAGCGGGGGGGTTGAGAGATACGCAGTATTTT.

This sequence joins TRBV4-1 and TRBJ2-5; D is perhaps TRBD1 (5 bases). CDR1 and CDR2 (germline): MGHRA, YSYEKL. V lost 1 base to trimming and J lost 1 base, with 10 bases between them. This CDR3 has 15 amino acids. Here the CDR3 reads CASSQVSGFQETQYF. The CDR3 DNA reads TGCGCCAGCAGCCAAGTCTCAGGGTTCCAAGAGACCCAGTACTTC.

This chain uses TRBV11-2 with TRBJ1-1; D perhaps matches TRBD1 (5 bases). Germline V gene sequence: CDR1 SGHAT, CDR2 FQNNGV. V was cut by 0 bases and J by 0 bases, with 11 bases left in between. There are 16 residues in the CDR3. CDR3: CASSLEGGKMNTEAFF. For the CDR3, the DNA is TGTGCCAGCAGCTTAGAGGGGGGGAAGATGAACACTGAAGCTTTCTTT.

The chain joins TRBV6-5 to TRBJ1-6, with D hard to call. The CDR3 length is 15 residues. Between the trimmed V and J ends, which lost 5 bases and 0 bases, there was a span of 8 bases. Germline lookup yields CDR1 MNHEY and CDR2 SVGAGI. The chain's CDR3 is CASSIGLSYNSPLHF. CDR3 nucleotides: TGTGCCAGCAGTATCGGCCTCTCCTATAATTCACCCCTCCACTTT.

The chain couples TRBV7-9 to TRBJ2-5; TRBD2 agrees at 9 bases. Germline lookup yields CDR1 SEHNR and CDR2 FQNEAQ (reference sequence). V lost 4 bases, J lost 4 bases, and 1 base stayed unmatched. The CDR3 is made up of 13 amino acids. The CDR3 sequence is CASSSAGGETQYF. The CDR3 nucleotides read TGTGCCAGCAGCTCAGCGGGGGGAGAGACCCAGTACTTC.

The chain recombines TRBV19 with TRBJ2-3; D might be TRBD1 (6 bases). This CDR3 has 15 residues. V lost 5 bases and J 2 bases, leaving 14 bases between the germline ends. Germline values: CDR1 LNHDA, CDR2 SQIVND (reference sequence). CDR3 nucleotide sequence: TGTGCCAGTAGTGTCAGGGGTTTAAACACAGATACGCAGTATTTT. It yields the protein CASSVRGLNTDTQYF.

Details on this clone: Other DNA sequences in this sample translate to the same CDR3. The V and J genes are TRBV14 and TRBJ2-3; D remains ambiguous. From germline, CDR1 is SGHDN and CDR2 FVKESK. This CDR3 has 12 residues. V lost 2 bases, J lost 2 bases, and 2 bases lay in between. Written as DNA, the CDR3 is TGTGCCAGCAGCCAATACACAGATACGCAGTATTTT. This gives the protein CASSQYTDTQYF.

The J gene is TRBJ2-5, the V gene TRBV28; the D call may be TRBD1 or TRBD2 (5 bases each). V was cut by 4 bases and J by 5 bases, with 11 bases left in between. The CDR3 contains 13 residues. CDR1 is MDHEN, CDR2 SYDVKM, per germline. In nucleotides, the CDR3 is TGTGCCAGCAGTTCCGGGGACCGGGAGACCCAGTACTTC. Protein product: CASSSGDRETQYF. Based on the CDR3 plus reference TRBV28 and TRBJ2-5, the full variable domain is DVKVTQSSRYLVKRTGEKVFLECVQDMDHENMFWYRQDPGLGLRLIYFSYDVKMKEKGDIPEGYSVSREKKERFSLILESASTNQTSMYLCASSSGDRETQYFGPGTRLLVL.

The chain combines TRBV5-1 with TRBJ1-5, with unresolved D. Germline loops: CDR1 SGHRS, CDR2 YFSETQ. The CDR3 spans 16 residues. Between the trimmed V and J ends, which lost 0 bases and 6 bases, there was a span of 16 bases. CDR3 amino acids: CASSLAAAGPGQPQHF. In nucleotides, the CDR3 is TGCGCCAGCAGCTTGGCGGCAGCCGGTCCTGGTCAGCCCCAGCATTTT. Complete variable domain (other parts from reference TRBV5-1 and TRBJ1-5): KAGVTQTPRYLIKTRGQQVTLSCSPISGHRSVSWYQQTPGQGLQFLFEYFSETQRNKGNFPGRFSGRQFSNSRSEMNVSTLELGDSALYLCASSLAAAGPGQPQHFGDGTRLSIL.

The chain couples TRBV6-6 to TRBJ2-1, with 8 positions matching TRBD2. The CDR3 spans 16 residues. Germline assignment: CDR1 MNHNY and CDR2 SVGAGI (reference sequence). The ends lost 6 bases at V and 4 bases at J; junction bases unmatched: 11. CDR3: CASSPGAGGPYNEQFF. The CDR3 nucleotides read TGTGCCAGCAGCCCCGGGGCGGGAGGCCCTTACAATGAGCAGTTCTTC.

About this clone itself: The sample contains more than one DNA sequence encoding this CDR3. Here the CDR3 DNA reads TGTGCCAGCAGTACCGGACTAGCGGGATCCTACGAGCAGTACTTC. This gives the protein CASSTGLAGSYEQYF. This rearrangement joins TRBV5-4 to TRBJ2-7; 12 bases fit TRBD2. The CDR3 consists of 15 residues. Trimming took 5 bases from V and 1 from J; bases not matched to a gene: 4. Germline CDR1 reads SGHNT; CDR2 reads YYREEE (reference sequence).

This chain joins TRBV5-1 and TRBJ1-1; D gene uncertain. CDR3 length: 15 amino acids. Germline lookup yields CDR1 SGHRS and CDR2 YFSETQ. Trimming removed 2 bases at V and 2 bases at J, with 13 bases between. DNA of the CDR3: TGCGCCAGCAGCTTTGGCGCAGGCGGTAACACTGAAGCTTTCTTT. Its protein is CASSFGAGGNTEAFF.

The chain is built from TRBV6-1 and TRBJ2-7; 7 nucleotides agree with TRBD1. Per germline, CDR1 MNHNS and CDR2 SASEGT. The junction had 5 bases not matched to a gene; V was cut back by 0 bases and J by 3 bases. The CDR3 runs 15 residues. The CDR3 nucleotides are TGTGCCAGCAGTGAAGCGTACAGGGGTATCTACGAGCAGTACTTC. Protein sequence: CASSEAYRGIYEQYF.

The chain combines TRBV6-6 with TRBJ2-5; 7 bases match TRBD1. This CDR3 has 14 residues. Germline CDR1 is MNHNY and CDR2 is SVGAGI (reference sequence). J was trimmed by 3 bases and V by 5 bases; bases with no gene match: 6. CDR3 bases: TGTGCCAGCAGTGCAGGGACAGCGAAAGAGACCCAGTACTTC. Translation: CASSAGTAKETQYF.